The rows below give T cell receptor beta chains drawn from one sample of a study of T cells in localized non-small cell lung cancer. The assay was immunoSEQ multiplex PCR, and TCRdb's table has in-frame clones only and misses some. The sample consists of 100,000 or so clones, under 95% of them appearing once. The sample consisted of PBMCs, taken before any cancer treatment. These receptors were taken from a woman aged 35 to 75 with stage II squamous cell lung carcinoma. The CDR3 runs from the conserved cysteine through the conserved F or W. Clone sizes are given selectively: once, few, many, or a class where the clone is expanded.

V | size | CDR3
TRBV10-3 | NA | CAISESGGLSQPQHF
TRBV5-1 | NA | CASSLVGGLSYEQYF
TRBV27 | NA | CASSTEDNEQFF
TRBV6-4 | few | CASSRWGTGSNTGELFF
TRBV19 | NA | CASSHPLGGTEAFF
TRBV21-1 | NA | CASSSNRGAGYGYTF
TRBV5-1 | NA | CASSPGAGPLEQYF
TRBV2 | NA | CAVSDRGYNEQFF
TRBV27 | NA | CASSFSGQGSYEQYF
TRBV11-2 | NA | CASSLDLGLAGSYEQYF
TRBV7-8 | NA | CASFAGTAGGYTF
TRBV7-9 | once | CASSLSTSGTRGTDTQYF
TRBV27 | once | CASSLFPDSGNEKLFF
TRBV7-9 | NA | CASSNPGQGAGGELFF
TRBV15 | once | CATRGTGSYNEQFF
TRBV5-4 | NA | CASSNPRIQGPNTEAFF
TRBV5-4 | NA | CASSSRGDSYEQYF
TRBV5-1 | NA | CASSPGTGGGVSNQPQHF
TRBV29-1 | NA | CSVVRGFGRLLSYGYTF